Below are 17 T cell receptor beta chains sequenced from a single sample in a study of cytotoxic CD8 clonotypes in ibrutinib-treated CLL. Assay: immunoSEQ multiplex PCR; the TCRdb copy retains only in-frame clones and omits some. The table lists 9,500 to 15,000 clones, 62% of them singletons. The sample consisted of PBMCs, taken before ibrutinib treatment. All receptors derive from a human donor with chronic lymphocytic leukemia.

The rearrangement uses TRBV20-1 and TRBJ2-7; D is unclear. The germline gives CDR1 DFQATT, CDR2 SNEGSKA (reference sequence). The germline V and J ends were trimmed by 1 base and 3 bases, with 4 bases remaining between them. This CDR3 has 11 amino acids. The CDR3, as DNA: TGCAGTGCTAGAGGAGGCTACGAGCAGTACTTC. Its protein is CSARGGYEQYF.

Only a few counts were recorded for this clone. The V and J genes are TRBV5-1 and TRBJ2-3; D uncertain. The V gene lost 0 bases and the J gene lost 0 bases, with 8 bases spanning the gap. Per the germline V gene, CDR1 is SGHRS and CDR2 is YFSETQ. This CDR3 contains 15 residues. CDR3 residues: CASSLGQDSTDTQYF. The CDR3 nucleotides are TGCGCCAGCAGCTTGGGGCAGGACAGCACAGATACGCAGTATTTT.

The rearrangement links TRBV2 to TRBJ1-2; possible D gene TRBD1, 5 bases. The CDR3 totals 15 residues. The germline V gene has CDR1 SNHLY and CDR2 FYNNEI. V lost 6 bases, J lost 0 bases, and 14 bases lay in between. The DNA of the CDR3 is TGTGCCAGCAGAGTAGGGACGAATCCTAACTATGGCTACACCTTC. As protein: CASRVGTNPNYGYTF.

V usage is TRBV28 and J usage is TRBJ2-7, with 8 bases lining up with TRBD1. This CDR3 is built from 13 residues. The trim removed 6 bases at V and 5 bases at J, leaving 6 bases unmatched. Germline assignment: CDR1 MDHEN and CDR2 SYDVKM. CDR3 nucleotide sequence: TGTGCCAGCAGCCGACAGGGGTGGCACGAGCAGTACTTC. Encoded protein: CASSRQGWHEQYF.

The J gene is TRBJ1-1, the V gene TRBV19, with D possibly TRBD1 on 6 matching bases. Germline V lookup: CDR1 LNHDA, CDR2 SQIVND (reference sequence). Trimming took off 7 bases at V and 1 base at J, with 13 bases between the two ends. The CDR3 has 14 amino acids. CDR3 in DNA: TGTGCCAGTATCCCGAGGACAGCGAACACTGAAGCTTTCTTT. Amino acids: CASIPRTANTEAFF. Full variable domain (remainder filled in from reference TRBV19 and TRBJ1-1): DGGITQSPKYLFRKEGQNVTLSCEQNLNHDAMYWYRQDPGQGLRLIYYSQIVNDFQKGDIAEGYSVSREKKESFPLTVTSAQKNPTAFYLCASIPRTANTEAFFGQGTRLTVV.

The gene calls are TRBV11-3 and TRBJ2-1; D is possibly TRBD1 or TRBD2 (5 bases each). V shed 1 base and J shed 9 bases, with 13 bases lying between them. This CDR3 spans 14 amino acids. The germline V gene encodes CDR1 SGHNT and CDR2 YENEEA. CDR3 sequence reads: CASSLGGTLSEQFF. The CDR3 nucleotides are TGTGCCAGCAGCTTAGGTGGGACCTTGAGTGAGCAGTTCTTC. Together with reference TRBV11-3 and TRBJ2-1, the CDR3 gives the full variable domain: EAGVVQSPRYKIIEKKQPVAFWCNPISGHNTLYWYLQNLGQGPELLIRYENEEAVDDSQLPKDRFSAERLKGVDSTLKIQPAELGDSAVYLCASSLGGTLSEQFFGPGTRLTVL.

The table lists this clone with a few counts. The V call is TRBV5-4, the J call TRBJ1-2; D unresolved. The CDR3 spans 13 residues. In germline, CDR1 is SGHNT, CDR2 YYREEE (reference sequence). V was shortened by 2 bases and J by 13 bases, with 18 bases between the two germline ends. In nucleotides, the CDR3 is TGTGCCAGCAGCTTAATGGGGTTTCAAGGCGGCACCTTC. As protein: CASSLMGFQGGTF.

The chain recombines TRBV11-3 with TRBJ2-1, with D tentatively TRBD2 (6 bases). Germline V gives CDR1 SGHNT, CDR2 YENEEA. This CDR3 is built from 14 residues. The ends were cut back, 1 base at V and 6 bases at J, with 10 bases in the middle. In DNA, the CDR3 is TGTGCCAGCAGCTTAGGGTTGGGGGGCAATGAGCAGTTCTTC. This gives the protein CASSLGLGGNEQFF.

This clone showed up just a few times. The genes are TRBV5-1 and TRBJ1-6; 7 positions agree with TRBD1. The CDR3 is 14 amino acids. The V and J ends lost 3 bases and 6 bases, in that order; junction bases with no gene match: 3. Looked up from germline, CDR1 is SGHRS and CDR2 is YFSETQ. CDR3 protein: CASSSGQSNSPLHF. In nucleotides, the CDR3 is TGCGCCAGCAGCTCGGGACAGAGTAATTCACCCCTCCACTTT.

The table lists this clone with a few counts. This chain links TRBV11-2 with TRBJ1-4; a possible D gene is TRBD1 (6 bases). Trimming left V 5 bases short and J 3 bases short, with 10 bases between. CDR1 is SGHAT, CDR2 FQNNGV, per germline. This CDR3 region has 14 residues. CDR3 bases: TGTGCCAGCAGCGCGACAGGAGCTAATGAAAAACTGTTTTTT. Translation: CASSATGANEKLFF.

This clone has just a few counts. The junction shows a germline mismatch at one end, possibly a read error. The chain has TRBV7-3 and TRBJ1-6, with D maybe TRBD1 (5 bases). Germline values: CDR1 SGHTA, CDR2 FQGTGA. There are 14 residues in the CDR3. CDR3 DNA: TGTGCCACCAGCACGTTTGGGGGGAATTCACCCCTCCACTTT. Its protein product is CATSTFGGNSPLHF. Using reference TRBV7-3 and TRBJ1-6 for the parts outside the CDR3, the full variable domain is GAGVSQTPSNKVTEKGKYVELRCDPISGHTALYWYRQSLGQGPEFLIYFQGTGAADDSGLPNDRFFAVRPEGSVSTLKIQRTERGDSAVYLCATSTFGGNSPLHFGNGTRLTVT.

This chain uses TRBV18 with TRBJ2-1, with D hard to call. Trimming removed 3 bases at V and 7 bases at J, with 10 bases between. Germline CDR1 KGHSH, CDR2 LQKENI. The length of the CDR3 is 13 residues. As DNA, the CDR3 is TGTGCCAGCTCACCGGGGAATTGGAATGAGCAGTTCTTC. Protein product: CASSPGNWNEQFF.

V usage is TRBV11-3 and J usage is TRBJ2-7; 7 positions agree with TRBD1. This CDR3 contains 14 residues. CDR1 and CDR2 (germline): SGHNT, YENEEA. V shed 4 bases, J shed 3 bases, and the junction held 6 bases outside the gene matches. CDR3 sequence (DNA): TGTGCCAGCAGCTCTAACAGGGGAAACTACGAGCAGTACTTC. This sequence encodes CASSSNRGNYEQYF.

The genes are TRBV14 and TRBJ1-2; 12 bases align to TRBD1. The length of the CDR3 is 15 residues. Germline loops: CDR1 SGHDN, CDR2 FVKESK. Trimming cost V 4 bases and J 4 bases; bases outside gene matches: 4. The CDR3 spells CASSLGTGGSYGYTF. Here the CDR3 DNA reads TGTGCCAGCAGCCTCGGGACAGGGGGCTCCTATGGCTACACCTTC. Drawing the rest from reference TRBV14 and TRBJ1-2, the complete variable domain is EAGVTQFPSHSVIEKGQTVTLRCDPISGHDNLYWYRRVMGKEIKFLLHFVKESKQDESGMPNNRFLAERTGGTYSTLKVQPAELEDSGVYFCASSLGTGGSYGYTFGSGTRLTVV.

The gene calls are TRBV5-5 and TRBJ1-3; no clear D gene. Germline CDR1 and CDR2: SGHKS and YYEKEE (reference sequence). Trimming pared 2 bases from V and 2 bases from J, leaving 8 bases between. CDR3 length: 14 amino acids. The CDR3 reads CASSFAVAGNTIYF. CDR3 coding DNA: TGTGCCAGCAGCTTTGCAGTAGCTGGAAACACCATATATTTT. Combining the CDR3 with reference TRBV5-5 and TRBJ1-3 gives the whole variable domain DAGVTQSPTHLIKTRGQQVTLRCSPISGHKSVSWYQQVLGQGPQFIFQYYEKEERGRGNFPDRFSARQFPNYSSELNVNALLLGDSALYLCASSFAVAGNTIYFGEGSWLTVV.

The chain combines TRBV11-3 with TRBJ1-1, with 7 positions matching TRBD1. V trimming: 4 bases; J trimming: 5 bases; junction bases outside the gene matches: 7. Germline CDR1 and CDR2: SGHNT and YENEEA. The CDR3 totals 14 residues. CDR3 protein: CASSSGQRDTEAFF. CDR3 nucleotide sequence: TGTGCCAGCAGCTCGGGACAGCGGGATACTGAAGCTTTCTTT. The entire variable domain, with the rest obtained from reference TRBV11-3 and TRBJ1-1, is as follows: EAGVVQSPRYKIIEKKQPVAFWCNPISGHNTLYWYLQNLGQGPELLIRYENEEAVDDSQLPKDRFSAERLKGVDSTLKIQPAELGDSAVYLCASSSGQRDTEAFFGQGTRLTVV.

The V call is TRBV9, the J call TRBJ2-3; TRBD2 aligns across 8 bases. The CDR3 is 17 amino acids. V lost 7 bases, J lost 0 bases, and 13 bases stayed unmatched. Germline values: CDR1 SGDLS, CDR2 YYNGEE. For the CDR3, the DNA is TGTGCCAGCTCCCTCTTCACTAGCGGACTTAGCACAGATACGCAGTATTTT. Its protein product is CASSLFTSGLSTDTQYF.